This is a list of T cell receptor beta chains from one sample in a study of cytomegalovirus exposure and HLA in healthy donors. Sequencing was performed with immunoSEQ multiplex PCR; in TCRdb, only in-frame clones are kept and a portion is missing. Of about 150,000 clones listed, about 82% were seen once; the top ten hold roughly 4.3%. The sample was PBMCs. The source of these receptors is a woman in her thirties or forties in good health and CMV-seropositive. The CDR3 runs from the conserved cysteine through the conserved F or W. The D gene is left open where the match is weak. Only some rows state a clone size, as once, few, many or a class for expanded clones.

J | V | size | D | DNA | CDR3
TRBJ2-3 | TRBV21-1 | - | - | TGTGCCAGCAGCGCCCGCGCCGGGACAGGGGGCACAGATACGCAGTATTTT | CASSARAGTGGTDTQYF
TRBJ1-5 | TRBV2 | - | TRBD1 | TGTGCCAGCAGGGGACAGGAGGGGCAGCCCCAGCATTTT | CASRGQEGQPQHF
TRBJ2-3 | TRBV28 | - | TRBD2 | TGTGCCAGCAGTAGTAGCGGGGCAACTAGCACAGATACGCAGTATTTT | CASSSSGATSTDTQYF
TRBJ1-1 | TRBV6-6 | - | - | TGTGCCAGCAGTTACTTTTCGGGGGGGGTCGACACTGAAGCTTTCTTT | CASSYFSGGVDTEAFF
TRBJ1-1 | TRBV29-1 | - | - | TGCAGCGTTGGTCCGGGACTGGCTGAAGCTTTCTTT | CSVGPGLAEAFF
TRBJ2-2 | TRBV6-5 | few | TRBD1 | TGTGCCAGCAGTCTCACAGGGGGTATCGGGGAGCTGTTTTTT | CASSLTGGIGELFF
TRBJ1-1 | TRBV28 | - | - | TGTGCCAGCAGTTTAATGGACAGAAACACTGAAGCTTTCTTT | CASSLMDRNTEAFF
TRBJ1-4 | TRBV27 | - | TRBD1 | TGTGCCAGCAGTTTTATGGGACAGGGGGTGAGGGAAAAACTGTTTTTT | CASSFMGQGVREKLFF
TRBJ2-7 | TRBV30 | - | - | TGTGCCTGGAGCGTTTCGTCGGGCGAGCAGTACTTC | CAWSVSSGEQYF
TRBJ2-5 | TRBV5-1 | - | TRBD1 | TGCGCCAGCAGCGCGGGACAGGGGCAAGAGACCCAGTACTTC | CASSAGQGQETQYF
TRBJ2-7 | TRBV5-6 | - | - | TGTGCCAGCAGCTTGGTGACTAGCTCCTACGAGCAGTACTTC | CASSLVTSSYEQYF
TRBJ2-1 | TRBV7-3 | - | TRBD2 | TGTGCCAGCAGCTCCATAGCGGGGGGCCCCTACAATGAGCAGTTCTTC | CASSSIAGGPYNEQFF
TRBJ2-3 | TRBV11-2 | once | TRBD2 | TGTGCCAGCAGCTTGGGAGACAGGGGACTAGCGGGTGGGTCAGATACGCAGTATTTT | CASSLGDRGLAGGSDTQYF
TRBJ2-3 | TRBV6-4 | - | - | TGTGCCAGCGACACGGAACCCTTTAGCACAGATACGCAGTATTTT | CASDTEPFSTDTQYF
TRBJ2-7 | TRBV4-3 | - | - | TGCGCCAGCAGCCAAGAAGCAGGGGGGTTCTACGAGCAGTACTTC | CASSQEAGGFYEQYF
TRBJ1-3 | TRBV11-2 | - | - | TGTGCCAGCAGCCGGGGACAAGAAACCACCATATATTTT | CASSRGQETTIYF
TRBJ1-2 | TRBV7-9 | - | TRBD1 | TGTTCCAGCAGACTGGACAGGGCGGCCTACACCTTC | CSSRLDRAAYTF
TRBJ2-1 | TRBV4-1 | - | TRBD2 | TGCGCCAGCAGCCAAGACCGTGTAGCGGGAGAGCAGTTCTTC | CASSQDRVAGEQFF
TRBJ2-1 | TRBV7-9 | - | - | TGTGCCAGCAGCTTAGACCGGGTTGGTGAGCAGTTCTTC | CASSLDRVGEQFF
TRBJ1-1 | TRBV10-2 | few | - | TGCGCCAGCAGTGAAGGGGCAGGGAGGATGAACACTGAAGCTTTCTTT | CASSEGAGRMNTEAFF
TRBJ2-7 | TRBV10-2 | - | - | TGCGCCAGCAGTGAAGGGGCCTACGAGCAGTACTTC | CASSEGAYEQYF
TRBJ1-2 | TRBV6-5 | - | TRBD1 | TGTGCCAGCAGTCCCGACAGGGGCTATGGCTACACCTTC | CASSPDRGYGYTF
TRBJ1-4 | TRBV7-8 | - | - | TGTGCCAGCAGCATTGTTTACAGGGCCGCAGCAACTAATGAAAAACTGTTTTTT | CASSIVYRAAATNEKLFF
TRBJ2-5 | TRBV5-1 | few | TRBD2 | TGCGCCAGCAGCTTGGATGGGGGGGAAGAGACCCAGTACTTC | CASSLDGGEETQYF
TRBJ1-2 | TRBV30 | - | - | TGTGCCTGGAGTGTACGAGTCGGGGTGAGGGCGAGCTACACCTTC | CAWSVRVGVRASYTF
TRBJ1-3 | TRBV5-1 | - | - | TGCGCCAGCAGTTTATCCTCCCAGAATGCTGGAAACACCATATATTTT | CASSLSSQNAGNTIYF
TRBJ1-2 | TRBV19 | - | - | TGTGCCAGTAGTTTCCCGGGACAAGAGGGCTACACCTTC | CASSFPGQEGYTF
TRBJ2-2 | TRBV4-2 | - | TRBD2 | TGTGCCAGCAGCCAAGGTCTAGCGGGGGTCACCGGGGAGCTGTTTTTT | CASSQGLAGVTGELFF
TRBJ2-1 | TRBV5-1 | - | TRBD2 | TGCGCCAGCAGCTTGGTAGTAGCGGGGTCTAATGAGCAGTTCTTC | CASSLVVAGSNEQFF
TRBJ2-7 | TRBV7-9 | - | - | TGTGCCAGCAGCCCTGCAGGGTCCTACGAGCAGTACTTC | CASSPAGSYEQYF
TRBJ2-1 | TRBV5-6 | - | - | TGTGCCAGCAGCTTGTGGGTTGCTAGAACTGAGCAGTTCTTC | CASSLWVARTEQFF
TRBJ2-1 | TRBV15 | - | - | TGTGCCACCAGCCCGAATTTGGACAGGGAGGGCAATGAGCAGTTCTTC | CATSPNLDREGNEQFF
TRBJ1-2 | TRBV7-9 | - | TRBD1 | TGTGCCAGCAGCTCCGGAGACAGGGTAAACTATGGCTACACCTTC | CASSSGDRVNYGYTF
TRBJ2-4 | TRBV7-9 | few | - | TGTGCCAGCAGCTTAGCGGGAGGACTAGCCAAAAACATTCAGTACTTC | CASSLAGGLAKNIQYF
TRBJ1-3 | TRBV29-1 | - | TRBD1 | TGCAGCGTACAGGGGACTGGAAACACCATATATTTT | CSVQGTGNTIYF
TRBJ2-3 | TRBV15 | - | TRBD2 | TGTGCCACCAGCAGAGAACCTAGCGGGGACACAGATACGCAGTATTTT | CATSREPSGDTDTQYF
TRBJ1-2 | TRBV28 | once | - | TGTGCCAGCAGTTTAGAACCCCCCAGGGGCTTACACTATGGCTACACCTTC | CASSLEPPRGLHYGYTF
TRBJ2-1 | TRBV7-9 | - | TRBD1 | TGTGCCAGCAGCCTGGGACAGGGATTCAATGAGCAGTTCTTC | CASSLGQGFNEQFF
TRBJ2-3 | TRBV10-3 | - | TRBD2 | TGTGCCATCAGTGAGTCTCTGACTAGCGGGGGGGCAGATACGCAGTATTTT | CAISESLTSGGADTQYF
TRBJ2-1 | TRBV15 | - | - | TGTGCCACCAGCAGTCGGGTAGGTGAGCAGTTCTTC | CATSSRVGEQFF
TRBJ1-5 | TRBV21-1 | few | - | TGTGCCAGCCCTTATCAGCCCCAGCATTTT | CASPYQPQHF
TRBJ1-1 | TRBV13 | - | - | TGTGCCAGCAGCTTTGGGAGCACGAACACTGAAGCTTTCTTT | CASSFGSTNTEAFF
TRBJ2-1 | TRBV7-9 | once | - | TGTGCCAGCGGCGGGGCAGGGGGATTCGGTGAGCAGTTCTTC | CASGGAGGFGEQFF
TRBJ1-3 | TRBV7-8 | few | - | TGTGCCAGCAGGACAACTAGTGATTCTGGAAACACCATATATTTT | CASRTTSDSGNTIYF
TRBJ2-2 | TRBV30 | - | - | TGTGCCTGGAGTGTGGGCCAGTCCGGGGAGCTGTTTTTT | CAWSVGQSGELFF
TRBJ2-4 | TRBV25-1 | - | - | TGTGCCAGCAGTGAATCCCGAGGGATGGGGATTCAGTACTTC | CASSESRGMGIQYF
TRBJ2-7 | TRBV29-1 | - | TRBD1 | TGCAGCGTCAGAGGGGGCCCATACGAGCAGTACTTC | CSVRGGPYEQYF
TRBJ1-3 | TRBV7-2 | - | - | TGTGCCAGCAGCTTAACTGTAGCGATATCCTCTGGAAACACCATATATTTT | CASSLTVAISSGNTIYF
TRBJ2-1 | TRBV15 | - | - | TGTGCCACCAGAAACGGACATGGGGGCTATTATAATGAGCAGTTCTTC | CATRNGHGGYYNEQFF
TRBJ2-3 | TRBV5-1 | - | - | TGCGCCAGCAGGGACAACCCCACAGATACGCAGTATTTT | CASRDNPTDTQYF
TRBJ2-7 | TRBV10-3 | few | TRBD2 | TGTGCCATCAGTGAGAGAGGGACTAGCGGGGTTAAGCCCTACGAGCAGTACTTC | CAISERGTSGVKPYEQYF
TRBJ2-7 | TRBV5-4 | once | - | TGTGCCAGCAGCTCGGAGCCGGGTTCCGAGCAGTACTTC | CASSSEPGSEQYF
TRBJ2-5 | TRBV7-2 | - | TRBD2 | TGTGCCAGCAGCTTCGTGTTCACTAGCGGGGGGCCCCAAGAGACCCAGTACTTC | CASSFVFTSGGPQETQYF
TRBJ1-5 | TRBV15 | - | - | TGTGCCACCAGCGTTCTCGGGGGCAATCAGCCCCAGCATTTT | CATSVLGGNQPQHF
TRBJ2-1 | TRBV20-1 | few | - | TGCAGTGCTAGTCGTGGAGGTGAGCAGTTCTTC | CSASRGGEQFF
TRBJ2-7 | TRBV6-5 | - | TRBD2 | TGTGCCAGCAGTTACGGGACTAGCGGGTACTACGAGCAGTACTTC | CASSYGTSGYYEQYF
TRBJ1-5 | TRBV11-2 | - | - | TGTGCCAGCAGCTTTGGGGGCAGTCTTGGCAATCAGCCCCAGCATTTT | CASSFGGSLGNQPQHF
TRBJ2-3 | TRBV4-1 | - | - | TGCGACAAGGTAGCGGATACGCAGTATTTT | CDKVADTQYF
TRBJ2-3 | TRBV4-3 | - | TRBD2 | TGCGCCAGCAGTTCCCGGCAAGCGGGGCACAGAGGTACGCAGTATTTT | CASSSRQAGHRGTQYF